A single sample is the source of the 16 T cell receptor beta chains below, sequenced in a study of shared clonotypes between healthy human individuals. Sequencing was performed with immunoSEQ multiplex PCR; in TCRdb, only in-frame clones are kept and a portion is missing. This sample has hundreds of thousands of clones, with roughly four fifths found just once. The material sequenced was PBMCs. The origin of the receptors is a woman aged 40 to 50 in good health. Some clones in this sample may be carry-over from other donors' samples.

This chain links TRBV27 with TRBJ2-1, with 8 bases identical to TRBD1. V lost 6 bases and J lost 9; bases outside the gene matches: 10. This CDR3 is built from 14 residues. Germline V gene sequence: CDR1 MNHEY, CDR2 SMNVEV (reference sequence). Written as DNA, the CDR3 is TGTGCCAGCAGCGCCCTACCAGGGGGCGGTGAGCAGTTCTTC. Its protein is CASSALPGGGEQFF.

This chain uses TRBV6-5 with TRBJ1-3; unclear D gene. CDR3 size: 14 residues. Trimming shortened V by 3 bases and J by 0 bases, and 6 bases separated the two germline ends. Germline CDR1 reads MNHEY; CDR2 reads SVGAGI. CDR3 sequence reads: CASSYDNSGNTIYF. The CDR3 coding sequence is TGTGCCAGCAGTTATGACAACTCTGGAAACACCATATATTTT.

Remarks on this clone: It may be a read error: a sequence one base away is much more abundant. This chain uses TRBV6-1 with TRBJ2-2; no reliable D call. Trimming left V 3 bases short and J 1 base short, with 6 bases between. CDR1 is MNHNS, CDR2 SASEGT, per germline. The CDR3 is 14 amino acids. The DNA of the CDR3 is TGTGCCAGCAGTGACAGGAGGAACACCGGGGAGCTGTTTTTT. It specifies CASSDRRNTGELFF.

The CDR3 here is CASSARVDSSKADEQFF. DNA of the CDR3: TGTGCCAGCAGCGCCCGCGTGGACTCTTCGAAGGCCGATGAGCAGTTCTTC. The chain combines TRBV9 with TRBJ2-1; D might be TRBD2 (5 bases). The CDR3 is 17 amino acids. Trimming removed 3 bases at V and 8 bases at J, with 24 bases between. Germline V gene lookup returns CDR1 SGDLS and CDR2 YYNGEE.

This clone has a handful of counts. This sequence is one base from a far larger clone and is likely a read error. The chain joins TRBV7-9 to TRBJ1-2; D unresolved. The CDR3 spans 14 residues. Germline values: CDR1 SEHNR, CDR2 FQNEAQ (reference sequence). DNA of the CDR3: TGTGCCAGCAGCCACGCCGTTTCTAACCATGGCTACACCTTC. As protein: CASSHAVSNHGYTF. The entire variable domain, with the rest obtained from reference TRBV7-9 and TRBJ1-2, is as follows: DTGVSQNPRHKITKRGQNVTFRCDPISEHNRLYWYRQTLGQGPEFLTYFQNEAQLEKSRLLSDRFSAERPKGSFSTLEIQRTEQGDSAMYLCASSHAVSNHGYTFGSGTRLTVV.

Of note for this clone: The likely explanation is a read error, given a far larger clone one base away. Within the sample, other DNA sequences also encode this same CDR3. The rearrangement uses TRBV28 and TRBJ1-1, with D possibly matching TRBD1 (6 bases). Germline loops: CDR1 MDHEN, CDR2 SYDVKM. Trimming shortened V by 5 bases and J by 11 bases, and 15 bases separated the two germline ends. The CDR3 covers 12 residues. CDR3 sequence: CASSPEDRKAFF. The CDR3 nucleotides are TGTGCCAGCAGTCCAGAAGACAGGAAGGCTTTCTTT.

The sample holds one count of this clone. The genes are TRBV4-2 and TRBJ2-7; no reliable D call. The CDR3 runs to 13 residues. V was clipped by 1 base and J by 3 bases, with 7 bases between them. Germline-derived CDR1 and CDR2 are LGHNA and YNFKEQ. This CDR3 reads CASSQAGLYEQYF. The CDR3 region has the DNA TGTGCCAGCAGCCAAGCTGGCCTCTACGAGCAGTACTTC.

Worth noting for this clone: A read error is the likely source, as a far larger clone sits one nucleotide away. The chain carries TRBV28 and TRBJ2-1, with 9 bases identical to TRBD1. The CDR3 sequence is 17 residues long. The germline gives CDR1 MDHEN, CDR2 SYDVKM. J gave up 3 bases and V 4 bases, and 10 bases lay outside the gene matches. For the CDR3, the DNA is TGTGCCAGCAGTTCGCTCTTCGGGACAGGGTTCTACAATGAGCAGTTCTTC. Its translation: CASSSLFGTGFYNEQFF. The variable domain in full, with the rest retrieved from reference TRBV28 and TRBJ2-1, is DVKVTQSSRYLVKRTGEKVFLECVQDMDHENMFWYRQDPGLGLRLIYFSYDVKMKEKGDIPEGYSVSREKKERFSLILESASTNQTSMYLCASSSLFGTGFYNEQFFGPGTRLTVL.

The chain couples TRBV7-9 to TRBJ2-5, with D possibly TRBD1 on 6 matching bases. CDR1 and CDR2 (germline): SEHNR, FQNEAQ (reference sequence). Deletions cut 1 base from V and 2 bases from J, with 11 bases between. This CDR3 is built from 15 residues. The DNA for the CDR3 is TGTGCCAGCAGCTTAGGGACAGCCTTTCAAGAGACCCAGTACTTC. Protein: CASSLGTAFQETQYF.

This clone was detected only a few times. The CDR3, as DNA: TGCAGCGTGGAAAGCTCCTACGAGCAGTACTTC. Translated: CSVESSYEQYF. This chain links TRBV29-1 with TRBJ2-7; D is unclear. V lost 6 bases and J lost 0, with 6 bases in between. The CDR3 runs to 11 residues. CDR1 and CDR2 from the germline V gene are SQVTM and ANQGSEA.

A word on this clone: A far larger clone lies a single base away; this is likely a read error. The sample carries other DNA sequences with the same CDR3. The V and J genes are TRBV4-2 and TRBJ2-6; the D gene is possibly TRBD2 (5 bases). This CDR3 has 16 amino acids. Germline assignment: CDR1 LGHNA and CDR2 YNFKEQ. With 0 bases removed from V and 3 bases from J, the gap between germline ends came to 9 bases. For the CDR3, the DNA is TGTGCCAGCAGCCAAGATCTAGGGAGTGGGGCCAACGTCCTGACTTTC. The encoded protein is CASSQDLGSGANVLTF.

Comments on this clone: A far larger clone is off by one base, so a read error is likely. Other DNA sequences in this sample translate to the same CDR3. The V call is TRBV5-1, the J call TRBJ2-7; D is uncertain. The length of the CDR3 is 13 residues. Germline V gives CDR1 SGHRS, CDR2 YFSETQ. V was clipped by 0 bases and J by 4 bases, with 8 bases between them. The CDR3 nucleotides are TGCGCCAGCAGCTTGGGATTGCCTTACGAGCAGTACTTC. Protein sequence: CASSLGLPYEQYF.

The chain has TRBV30 and TRBJ1-4; 8 bases fit TRBD1. The germline CDR1 and CDR2 sequences are GTSNPN and SVGIG (reference sequence). V gave up 5 bases and J gave up 6 bases; unmatched junction bases: 5. This CDR3 is 13 amino acids long. The CDR3 sequence: CAWGQGRYEKLFF. CDR3 in DNA: TGTGCCTGGGGACAGGGTAGATATGAAAAACTGTTTTTT.

V is TRBV29-1 and J is TRBJ2-7; D possibly corresponds to TRBD1 (6 bases). Germline V gene lookup returns CDR1 SQVTM and CDR2 ANQGSEA. V lost 7 bases to trimming and J lost 2 bases, with 12 bases between them. The CDR3 is 12 amino acids. In DNA, the CDR3 is TGCAGCGGGGTAACAGGGCCCTACGAGCAGTACTTC. Translation gives CSGVTGPYEQYF.

V gene TRBV29-1 combines with J gene TRBJ1-1; 10 nucleotides agree with TRBD1. V was clipped by 5 bases and J by 11 bases; unmatched bases: 5. Germline-derived CDR1 and CDR2 are SQVTM and ANQGSEA. This CDR3 spans 11 amino acids. The CDR3 DNA follows: TGCAGCGTTAGACAGGGGGCAGATGCTTTCTTT. Its translation: CSVRQGADAFF.

The J gene is TRBJ2-5, the V gene TRBV30, with D unclear. Trimming removed 1 base from V and 0 bases from J, with 6 bases in between. This CDR3 comprises 13 residues. The germline CDR1 and CDR2 sequences are GTSNPN and SVGIG (reference sequence). The CDR3 DNA reads as TGTGCCTGGAGTGGTTCCAACCAAGAGACCCAGTACTTC. The encoded protein is CAWSGSNQETQYF.